The next 28 T cell receptor beta chains were all read from a single sample in a study of graft-versus-host responses after intestinal transplantation. Produced via immunoSEQ multiplex PCR; TCRdb's table is partial and in-frame only. The table shows 100,000 to 140,000 clones, with over 80% occurring only once. Their target antigens are unknown. The material sequenced was unstimulated CD4+ T cells sorted from spleen or lymph node cells, taken before transplant. The receptors shown here come from a human donor who was the organ donor for an intestinal transplant.

This sequence joins TRBV7-8 and TRBJ1-1, with TRBD1 matching over 9 bases. J was trimmed by 1 base and V by 5 bases; bases with no gene match: 8. This CDR3 comprises 16 residues. Germline CDR1 SGHVS, CDR2 FQNEAQ. CDR3 protein: CASSGRDRVKNTEAFF. DNA for the CDR3: TGTGCCAGCAGCGGACGGGACAGGGTGAAGAACACTGAAGCTTTCTTT. Looking up the rest from reference TRBV7-8 and TRBJ1-1 gives the full variable domain: GAGVSQSPRYKVAKRGQDVALRCDPISGHVSLFWYQQALGQGPEFLTYFQNEAQLDKSGLPSDRFFAERPEGSVSTLKIQRTQQEDSAVYLCASSGRDRVKNTEAFFGQGTRLTVV.

In this sample, this clone turned up once. The chain combines TRBV5-1 with TRBJ2-1, with 14 bases lining up with TRBD2. Germline CDR1 is SGHRS and CDR2 is YFSETQ. There are 17 residues in the CDR3. The trim removed 4 bases at V and 8 bases at J, leaving 11 bases unmatched. CDR3 coding DNA: TGCGCCAGCAGCATAATGGGACTAGCGGGAGTCATTGATGAGCAGTTCTTC. Translation: CASSIMGLAGVIDEQFF. The whole variable domain, filled in from reference TRBV5-1 and TRBJ2-1, reads KAGVTQTPRYLIKTRGQQVTLSCSPISGHRSVSWYQQTPGQGLQFLFEYFSETQRNKGNFPGRFSGRQFSNSRSEMNVSTLELGDSALYLCASSIMGLAGVIDEQFFGPGTRLTVL.

The V and J genes are TRBV11-1 and TRBJ1-3; the D gene is possibly TRBD1 (5 bases). This CDR3 comprises 19 residues. V lost 5 bases and J lost 0, with 23 bases in between. CDR1 SGHAT and CDR2 FQDESV come from the germline V gene (reference sequence). The CDR3 sequence: CASSPTTRDGFNSGNTIYF. The CDR3 bases are TGTGCCAGCAGCCCCACAACGCGGGACGGCTTCAACTCTGGAAACACCATATATTTT.

The V call is TRBV11-2, the J call TRBJ1-2; D is possibly TRBD1 (5 bases). Germline lookup yields CDR1 SGHAT and CDR2 FQNNGV. The CDR3 is 16 residues long. V was clipped by 0 bases and J by 8 bases, with 19 bases between them. The CDR3 region has the DNA TGTGCCAGCAGCTTAGATATCCTCAGGGTAGCGCGGGGCTACACCTTC. Translation gives CASSLDILRVARGYTF.

This clone was counted only a few times. One junction end does not reproduce the germline sequence, and a read error may be involved. The chain uses TRBV4-1 and TRBJ2-1, with unresolved D. From germline, CDR1 is MGHRA and CDR2 YSYEKL. This CDR3 spans 14 amino acids. As DNA, the CDR3 is TGTGCCAGCAGCCAAGTACAACGAAGGAATGAGCAGTTCTTC. It specifies CASSQVQRRNEQFF.

The genes are TRBV2 and TRBJ2-1; D might be TRBD2 (5 bases). The length of the CDR3 is 13 residues. Trimming took off 6 bases at V and 4 bases at J, with 10 bases between the two ends. Germline CDR1 reads SNHLY; CDR2 reads FYNNEI. The CDR3 loop is CASRRTGYNEQFF. CDR3 DNA: TGTGCCAGCAGGAGGACTGGATACAATGAGCAGTTCTTC.

The chain combines TRBV5-5 with TRBJ2-2, with 12 nucleotides matching TRBD2. CDR3 length equals 16 residues. Germline V gene sequence: CDR1 SGHKS, CDR2 YYEKEE (reference sequence). V shed 4 bases, J shed 6 bases, and the junction held 7 bases outside the gene matches. The CDR3 spells CASSPKGLAGAGELFF. The CDR3 DNA is TGTGCCAGCAGCCCCAAGGGACTAGCGGGCGCCGGGGAGCTGTTTTTT.

In its sample, this clone was seen once. The gene calls are TRBV11-3 and TRBJ2-3, with 10 bases that match TRBD2. CDR3 length: 16 amino acids. V trimming: 2 bases; J trimming: 1 base; junction bases outside the gene matches: 3. The germline V gene has CDR1 SGHNT and CDR2 YENEEA. CDR3 sequence: CASSLMGTSGTDTQYF. CDR3 nucleotide sequence: TGTGCCAGCAGCTTAATGGGGACTAGCGGCACAGATACGCAGTATTTT. Supplemented by reference TRBV11-3 and TRBJ2-3, the full variable domain reads EAGVVQSPRYKIIEKKQPVAFWCNPISGHNTLYWYLQNLGQGPELLIRYENEEAVDDSQLPKDRFSAERLKGVDSTLKIQPAELGDSAVYLCASSLMGTSGTDTQYFGPGTRLTVL.

CDR3: CASSMGTANYGYTF. The CDR3 nucleotides are TGTGCCAGTAGTATGGGCACCGCTAACTATGGCTACACCTTC. This chain connects TRBV19 to TRBJ1-2; no firm D call. The CDR3 has 14 amino acids. V was pared by 3 bases and J by 0 bases, with 8 bases between. The germline V gene has CDR1 LNHDA and CDR2 SQIVND (reference sequence).

V usage is TRBV7-9 and J usage is TRBJ1-1; D is ambiguous. Per germline, CDR1 SEHNR and CDR2 FQNEAQ (reference sequence). This CDR3 has 16 amino acids. Deletions cut 5 bases from V and 7 bases from J, with 23 bases between. Here the CDR3 reads CASSRAGGSGKVEAFF. In nucleotides, the CDR3 is TGTGCCAGCAGCCGCGCGGGCGGGAGTGGGAAGGTTGAAGCTTTCTTT.

The chain employs TRBV7-6 and TRBJ2-7; 10 nucleotides align to TRBD2. The V gene end was trimmed by 1 base and the J gene end by 2 bases; junction bases not matched to a gene: 8. This CDR3 is 17 amino acids long. Germline CDR1 reads SGHVS; CDR2 reads FNYEAQ. CDR3 DNA sequence: TGTGCCAGCAGCTTAGTGGCTAGCGGGGGCCGTGCCTACGAGCAGTACTTC. Its protein product is CASSLVASGGRAYEQYF.

The DNA for the CDR3 is TGTGCCAGCTCACCATTGAGGGGTAGCGACACTGAAGCTTTCTTT. Protein product: CASSPLRGSDTEAFF. This chain links TRBV18 with TRBJ1-1; D perhaps matches TRBD1 (5 bases). V gave up 2 bases and J gave up 3 bases, with 13 bases separating them. The CDR3 contains 15 residues. The germline CDR1 and CDR2 sequences are KGHSH and LQKENI.

This clone was detected once. The gene calls are TRBV4-1 and TRBJ2-7, with 12 bases that match TRBD2. This CDR3 region has 17 residues. V lost 0 bases and J lost 4; bases outside the gene matches: 7. The germline CDR1 and CDR2 sequences are MGHRA and YSYEKL. The CDR3 DNA sequence: TGCGCCAGCAGCCAAGATACCCTAGCGGGGGGGCTGTACGAGCAGTACTTC. Translation: CASSQDTLAGGLYEQYF.

V and J are TRBV12-5 and TRBJ2-5, with D tentatively TRBD2 (6 bases). The J call may be faulty, since TRBJ2-7 better matches the DNA end. From germline, CDR1 is LGHNT and CDR2 FRNRAP. This CDR3 has 14 amino acids. The CDR3 nucleotides are TGTGCTAGTGCCGGGCTGGGGGGATACTACGAGCAGTACTTC. Its translation is CASAGLGGYYEQYF.

J is TRBJ1-1 and V is TRBV27, with D unclear. The V gene's germline CDR1 is MNHEY and CDR2 SMNVEV (reference sequence). The CDR3 covers 13 residues. V lost 3 bases and J lost 1, with 6 bases in between. CDR3 DNA: TGTGCCAGCAGTTTTTCGAAGAACACTGAAGCTTTCTTT. This gives the protein CASSFSKNTEAFF.

V usage is TRBV5-4 and J usage is TRBJ1-2; possible D gene TRBD1, 5 bases. V lost 4 bases to trimming and J lost 10 bases, with 14 bases between them. Per the germline V gene, CDR1 is SGHNT and CDR2 is YYREEE (reference sequence). The CDR3 covers 12 residues. CDR3 loop: CASSARAGPYTF. CDR3 DNA sequence: TGTGCCAGCAGCGCCCGTGCAGGGCCCTACACCTTC.

The chain employs TRBV9 and TRBJ2-1; 7 positions agree with TRBD2. The ends lost 4 bases at V and 0 bases at J; junction bases unmatched: 4. The CDR3 length is 15 residues. CDR1 and CDR2 from the germline V gene are SGDLS and YYNGEE. This chain's CDR3 is CASSLSSGSYNEQFF. CDR3 nucleotides: TGTGCCAGCAGCCTTTCTAGCGGCTCCTACAATGAGCAGTTCTTC. The full variable domain, completed using reference TRBV9 and TRBJ2-1, is DSGVTQTPKHLITATGQRVTLRCSPRSGDLSVYWYQQSLDQGLQFLIQYYNGEERAKGNILERFSAQQFPDLHSELNLSSLELGDSALYFCASSLSSGSYNEQFFGPGTRLTVL.

This clone has just a few counts. The V gene is TRBV6-1, the J gene TRBJ2-1; 10 positions agree with TRBD2. J gave up 12 bases and V 2 bases, and 4 bases lay outside the gene matches. The CDR3 runs 13 residues. Germline V lookup: CDR1 MNHNS, CDR2 SASEGT. For the CDR3, the DNA is TGTGCCAGCAGTGAAAGAGCGGGAGGGCGGCAGTTCTTC. Amino acid sequence: CASSERAGGRQFF.

The V gene is TRBV19, the J gene TRBJ2-1; maybe TRBD2 (5 bases). Trimming pared 6 bases from V and 2 bases from J, leaving 8 bases between. Per germline, CDR1 LNHDA and CDR2 SQIVND (reference sequence). The CDR3 is 13 amino acids. The CDR3 loop reads CASSGLAYNEQFF. In DNA, the CDR3 is TGTGCCAGTAGCGGACTGGCCTACAATGAGCAGTTCTTC.

V is TRBV19 and J is TRBJ2-7; the D gene is possibly TRBD2 (5 bases). Deletions cut 6 bases from V and 6 bases from J, with 18 bases between. This CDR3 contains 14 residues. Germline-derived CDR1 and CDR2 are LNHDA and SQIVND (reference sequence). CDR3 DNA sequence: TGTGCCAGTAGCCCAAAAGCGAGGGAAGGCGAGCAGTACTTC. This gives the protein CASSPKAREGEQYF.

The chain combines TRBV11-2 with TRBJ1-3, with D hard to call. There are 18 residues in the CDR3. CDR1 is SGHAT, CDR2 FQNNGV, per germline. Trimming removed 0 bases from V and 4 bases from J, with 19 bases in between. This CDR3 is CASSLEEGGPRLGNTIYF. The CDR3 bases are TGTGCCAGCAGCTTAGAAGAGGGCGGACCCCGGTTGGGAAACACCATATATTTT.

This rearrangement joins TRBV9 to TRBJ2-1, with a possible D match to TRBD2 (5 bases). V gave up 2 bases and J gave up 0 bases, with 12 bases separating them. The germline gives CDR1 SGDLS, CDR2 YYNGEE. The CDR3 extends over 16 amino acids. The CDR3 loop reads CASSVASRSSYNEQFF. CDR3 nucleotide sequence: TGTGCCAGCAGCGTGGCTAGCAGAAGCTCCTACAATGAGCAGTTCTTC.

The chain combines TRBV10-3 with TRBJ2-1, with D possibly being TRBD1 or TRBD2 (5 bases each). There are 12 residues in the CDR3. Germline loops: CDR1 ENHRY, CDR2 SYGVKD. Trimming removed 5 bases from V and 7 bases from J, with 9 bases in between. The CDR3 protein is CAISSGANEQFF. The CDR3 DNA reads as TGTGCCATCAGTTCCGGGGCGAATGAGCAGTTCTTC.

This clone was detected only once. The chain has TRBV6-5 and TRBJ1-1; D unclear. In germline, CDR1 is MNHEY, CDR2 SVGAGI. This CDR3 has 11 amino acids. The V end was cut by 4 bases, the J end by 11 bases, with 11 bases between. CDR3 nucleotide sequence: TGTGCCAGCAGTTCCCGCGGCGGTGCTTTCTTT. Its translation is CASSSRGGAFF.

The rearrangement uses TRBV27 and TRBJ2-7; D remains ambiguous. Trimming took 6 bases from V and 1 from J, leaving 13 bases between them. CDR3 size: 14 residues. Germline V gene sequence: CDR1 MNHEY, CDR2 SMNVEV (reference sequence). Here the CDR3 DNA reads TGTGCCAGCAGCCGTAGTACATCGTCCTACGAGCAGTACTTC. Encoded protein: CASSRSTSSYEQYF.

This sequence joins TRBV28 and TRBJ1-5; D possibly corresponds to TRBD1 (5 bases). This CDR3 is 14 amino acids long. Germline values: CDR1 MDHEN, CDR2 SYDVKM. The V end lost 1 base, the J end lost 7 bases, and 11 bases lay between the germline ends. The CDR3 spells CASSLYLGTQPQHF. The CDR3 DNA is TGTGCCAGCAGTTTATATTTGGGGACCCAGCCCCAGCATTTT.

The chain uses TRBV9 and TRBJ2-2, with 10 bases that match TRBD1. The V gene's germline CDR1 is SGDLS and CDR2 YYNGEE. This CDR3 comprises 16 residues. V dropped 2 bases and J dropped 2; count of bases not matched to a gene: 3. CDR3 coding DNA: TGTGCCAGCAGCGTTAGACAGGGGGCTAACACCGGGGAGCTGTTTTTT. Its translation: CASSVRQGANTGELFF.

The gene calls are TRBV4-1 and TRBJ2-3; 10 nucleotides match TRBD2. Looked up from germline, CDR1 is MGHRA and CDR2 is YSYEKL. The CDR3 extends over 16 amino acids. The J segment lost 7 bases and the V segment lost 1 base, leaving 8 bases of the junction unmatched. The CDR3 reads CASSQGELAGMHTQYF. CDR3 sequence (DNA): TGCGCCAGCAGCCAAGGAGAACTAGCGGGAATGCATACGCAGTATTTT.